This TCR beta chain was sequenced in a study of T cell clusters in autoimmune cytopenias. TRB was amplified by touch-down multiplex PCR, primer pools A and B combined. TCRdb reprocessed the multiplex PCR reads, with one entry per CDR3 protein and no DNA. The repertoire shows thousands of distinct CDR3 sequences; the top ten hold about 17%. Each sample's input was 200 to 250 ng genomic DNA, roughly 40,000 genome equivalents. This CDR3 comprises 14 residues. Germline V lookup: CDR1 MNHEY, CDR2 SVGAGI. Input material: peripheral blood. The genes are TRBV6-5 and TRBJ1-4; TCRdb proposes TRBD1, but this gene call is untestable without DNA. This TCR derives from a human donor with an autoimmune cytopenia or autoimmune hepatitis (not recorded which). CDR3 residues: CASRTGTGNEKLFF.